This is a list of T cell receptor beta chains from one sample in a study of T cells in Graves' hyperthyroidism and ophthalmopathy. Each CDR3 protein is one row after TCRdb ran MiXCR on the multiplex PCR reads. The sample includes 300,000 to 450,000 distinct CDR3 sequences, 15% to 17% of them seen just once. The sample was blood. The source of these receptors is a woman between 18 and 30 years old with Graves' hyperthyroidism that later progressed to Graves' ophthalmopathy. Both conserved end residues are part of each CDR3. A D gene is named only where the DNA matches it firmly. Size is omitted from some rows. Given values are once, few, many or a class for expanded clones.

TRBD2 few TRBJ2-3 TRBV11-2 CASSLGSGRFPDTQYF TGTGCCAGCAGCTTAGGTAGCGGGAGGTTCCCAGATACGCAGTATTTT
NA NA TRBJ2-1 TRBV24-1 CATRAGINNEQFF TGTGCCACCAGGGCAGGGATTAACAATGAGCAGTTCTTC
TRBD1 few TRBJ1-5 TRBV4-1 CASSQVGDRYQPQHF TGCGCCAGCAGCCAAGTTGGGGACAGATATCAGCCCCAGCATTTT
NA few TRBJ2-1 TRBV10-3 CAISVTHNEQFF TGTGCCATCAGTGTGACTCACAATGAGCAGTTCTTC
TRBD2 few TRBJ2-1 TRBV4-2 CASSQSAALAGRGEFF TGTGCCAGCAGCCAAAGCGCCGCACTAGCGGGGAGGGGGGAGTTCTTC
NA many TRBJ1-5 TRBV7-8 CASSWGDANNQPQHF TGTGCCAGCAGCTGGGGGGACGCAAACAATCAGCCCCAGCATTTT
TRBD1 NA TRBJ1-5 TRBV20-1 CSAEETGGGNQPQHF TGCAGTGCTGAAGAGACAGGGGGGGGCAATCAGCCCCAGCATTTT
TRBD1 many TRBJ1-2 TRBV20-1 CSARLWGGRDRGSDWGYTF TGCAGTGCTAGACTTTGGGGGGGCCGGGACAGAGGATCGGATTGGGGCTACACCTTC
TRBD1 many TRBJ1-5 TRBV28 CASSYNHRGPARQPQHF TGTGCCAGCAGTTACAACCACAGGGGGCCGGCCAGACAGCCCCAGCATTTT
NA many TRBJ2-7 TRBV3-1 CASSQDSYRAEQYF TGTGCCAGCAGCCAAGATTCTTACAGGGCCGAGCAGTACTTC
NA NA TRBJ2-7 TRBV29-1 CSAWDILSYEQYF TGCAGCGCCTGGGACATACTCTCCTACGAGCAGTACTTC
NA NA TRBJ1-2 TRBV4-1 CASSPTSGANYGYTF TGCGCCAGCAGCCCCACCTCAGGGGCGAACTATGGCTACACCTTC
TRBD1 NA TRBJ1-5 TRBV20-1 CSASRGGNDQPQHF TGCAGTGCTAGCAGGGGGGGAAATGATCAGCCCCAGCATTTT
TRBD1 many TRBJ2-2 TRBV7-9 CASSGRTGVTGELFF TGTGCCAGCAGCGGACGGACAGGCGTCACCGGGGAGCTGTTTTTT
TRBD2 many TRBJ2-1 TRBV6-5 CASSYNLAGWNEQFF TGTGCCAGCAGTTACAATCTAGCGGGGTGGAATGAGCAGTTCTTC
TRBD2 NA TRBJ2-5 TRBV6-2/TRBV6-3 CASTTAGAGAQETQYF TGTGCCAGCACGACAGCGGGAGCGGGGGCACAAGAGACCCAGTACTTC
NA many TRBJ1-1 TRBV3-1 CASTLFPYQDMNTEAFF TGTGCCAGCACCCTTTTCCCTTATCAGGATATGAACACTGAAGCTTTCTTT
NA NA TRBJ1-6 TRBV10-3 CAISERGALYNSPLHF TGTGCCATCAGTGAACGGGGGGCACTATATAATTCACCCCTCCACTTT
NA many TRBJ1-4 TRBV6-1 CASSRSEDNEKLFF TGTGCCAGCAGTCGCTCAGAGGATAATGAAAAACTGTTTTTT
NA many TRBJ2-1 TRBV28 CASSLSEPYNEQFF TGTGCCAGCAGTTTGTCGGAACCCTACAATGAGCAGTTCTTC
TRBD1 many TRBJ1-2 TRBV7-9 CASSGGQGNYGYTF TGTGCCAGCAGCGGAGGACAGGGGAACTATGGCTACACCTTC
TRBD2 many TRBJ2-1 TRBV30 CACEGEREGRRSYNEQFF TGTGCCTGCGAGGGCGAGCGGGAGGGCCGAAGGTCCTACAATGAGCAGTTCTTC
NA many TRBJ1-1 TRBV7-9 CASSLDGDNTEAFF TGTGCCAGCAGCTTAGACGGAGATAACACTGAAGCTTTCTTT
NA many TRBJ2-7 TRBV7-2 CASSLRADRTYEQYF TGTGCCAGCAGCTTACGGGCGGACAGAACCTACGAGCAGTACTTC
NA few TRBJ1-1 TRBV10-3 CAISARGEGTEAFF TGTGCCATCAGTGCGAGGGGGGAGGGCACTGAAGCTTTCTTT
NA many TRBJ2-5 TRBV18 CASSPQDRIGETQYF TGTGCCAGCTCACCTCAGGACAGAATCGGAGAGACCCAGTACTTC
NA few TRBJ1-3 TRBV28 CASSLWGKGPPSGNTIYF TGTGCCAGCAGTTTATGGGGGAAGGGGCCCCCCTCTGGAAACACCATATATTTT
TRBD2 NA TRBJ2-3 TRBV2 CASSGGPRDGRTDTQYF TGTGCCAGCTCGGGAGGGCCCCGGGACGGGCGCACAGATACGCAGTATTTT
NA NA TRBJ2-7 TRBV4-1 CASSQDRLRGPLSYEQYF TGCGCCAGCAGCCAAGATCGATTAAGAGGGCCGCTTTCCTACGAGCAGTACTTC
NA many TRBJ1-5 TRBV6-1 CASSEASGFASNQPQHF TGTGCCAGCAGTGAAGCGTCCGGGTTTGCAAGCAATCAGCCCCAGCATTTT
TRBD2 many TRBJ2-5 TRBV3-1 CASSQDEREVQETQYF TGTGCCAGCAGCCAAGATGAGCGGGAGGTACAAGAGACCCAGTACTTC
NA many TRBJ1-2 TRBV27 CASSPGQHYGYTF TGTGCCAGCAGCCCCGGACAGCACTATGGCTACACCTTC
NA many TRBJ2-5 TRBV20-1 CSPFRGQETQYF TGCAGCCCTTTCAGGGGCCAAGAGACCCAGTACTTC
NA NA TRBJ2-2 TRBV19 CASTPTTEELFF TGTGCCAGTACCCCGACTACCGAGGAGCTGTTTTTT
NA NA TRBJ2-1 TRBV7-9 CASSPPTYVNEQFF TGTGCCAGCAGTCCCCCGACTTATGTTAATGAGCAGTTCTTC
NA many TRBJ1-5 TRBV28 CASSFPGPNQPQHF TGTGCCAGCAGTTTCCCAGGCCCCAATCAGCCCCAGCATTTT
NA NA TRBJ2-1 TRBV6-1 CASSPGQTNEQFF TGTGCCAGCAGTCCCGGACAGACCAATGAGCAGTTCTTC
TRBD1 many TRBJ1-2 TRBV2 CASMGTEGYTF TGTGCCAGCATGGGGACAGAAGGCTACACCTTC
NA many TRBJ2-2 TRBV5-1 CASSLTGSGELFF TGCGCCAGCAGCTTGACAGGGTCCGGGGAGCTGTTTTTT
NA NA TRBJ2-4 TRBV28 CASSSGQTAKNIQYF TGTGCCAGCAGTTCCGGACAGACAGCCAAAAACATTCAGTACTTC
TRBD2 NA TRBJ2-1 TRBV29-1 CSVDPGSGRGGHEQFF TGCAGCGTTGACCCCGGTAGCGGGAGGGGCGGGCATGAGCAGTTCTTC
TRBD2 NA TRBJ2-1 TRBV29-1 CSLLFLGTRDNEQFF TGCAGCCTATTGTTTCTCGGGACTAGAGACAATGAGCAGTTCTTC
TRBD2 many TRBJ2-1 TRBV28 CASRPDWREDDNEQFF TGTGCCAGCAGACCCGACTGGCGGGAGGATGACAATGAGCAGTTCTTC
TRBD2 many TRBJ2-3 TRBV20-1 CSAGRREGPTDTQYF TGCAGTGCTGGTAGGCGGGAGGGCCCCACAGATACGCAGTATTTT
NA few TRBJ1-6 TRBV27 CASSNGDLSYNSPLHF TGTGCCAGCAGTAACGGGGACCTCTCCTATAATTCACCCCTCCACTTT
NA many TRBJ2-5 TRBV7-2 CASGDSWETQYF TGTGCCAGCGGGGACTCTTGGGAGACCCAGTACTTC
TRBD2 many TRBJ2-1 TRBV5-1 CASRRLAGVNEQFF TGCGCCAGCAGAAGACTAGCGGGAGTCAATGAGCAGTTCTTC
NA many TRBJ2-3 TRBV18 CASSPPKAAPDTQYF TGTGCCAGCTCACCACCGAAGGCTGCTCCAGATACGCAGTATTTT
NA NA TRBJ2-7 TRBV5-1 CASSLGSGLIAGSYEQYF TGCGCCAGCAGCTTGGGTAGCGGCCTTATTGCGGGCTCCTACGAGCAGTACTTC
NA many TRBJ2-2 TRBV6-5 CASSYGTPNTGELFF TGTGCCAGCAGTTACGGGACGCCGAACACCGGGGAGCTGTTTTTT
NA few TRBJ2-7 TRBV5-1 CASSLEYLGYEQYF TGCGCCAGCAGCTTGGAATACTTGGGCTACGAGCAGTACTTC
TRBD2 NA TRBJ2-5 TRBV11-2 CASSLDGTSGVETQYF TGTGCCAGCAGCTTAGATGGTACTAGCGGGGTGGAGACCCAGTACTTC
NA NA TRBJ1-3 TRBV30 CAWTLGIGNTTYF TGTGCCTGGACCTTGGGCATTGGAAACACCACATATTTT
NA many TRBJ2-7 TRBV7-2 CASSPGRAYEQYF TGTGCCAGCAGCCCCGGCAGGGCCTACGAGCAGTACTTC
TRBD2 many TRBJ2-7 TRBV10-3 CAISESTSGTYEQYF TGTGCCATCAGTGAGTCGACTAGCGGGACCTACGAGCAGTACTTC
TRBD1 many TRBJ2-1 TRBV4-1 CASSQEPQGDEQFF TGCGCCAGCAGCCAAGAACCCCAGGGGGATGAGCAGTTCTTC
NA many TRBJ1-1 TRBV7-3 CASSKDSYMNTEAFF TGTGCCAGCAGCAAGGACAGTTACATGAACACTGAAGCTTTCTTT
TRBD2 many TRBJ2-1 TRBV3-1 CASSQETKGREEFF TGTGCCAGCAGCCAAGAAACAAAGGGGAGGGAGGAGTTCTTC
TRBD2 many TRBJ2-3 TRBV5-1 CASSRGLAGGSTDTQYF TGCGCCAGCAGCCGGGGACTAGCGGGAGGGAGCACAGATACGCAGTATTTT